This T cell receptor beta chain was sequenced in a study of tumor-infiltrating lymphocytes in primary liver carcinoma. General observations from the study: Overlap between tumor regions exceeded overlap of tumor with adjacent tissue or blood.

Points on this clonotype: Its cognate antigen is unknown. Sequence at one end of the junction differs from germline and may be a read error.

Total RNA and DNA came together from 20-30 mg of bulk tissue without cell sorting. Germline CDR1 and CDR2: ENHRY and SYGVKD. The CDR3 sequence is 12 residues long. TCR beta cDNA came from roughly 450 ng total RNA, primed with a constant-region primer. Libraries of TCR beta came from three nested multiplex PCR rounds with slightly modified ARM-PCR. Amplification in the first two PCR rounds was performed using TRBV1-TRBV30 forward primers and a C-beta reverse primer for approximately 10 cycles each. Via MiXCR, TCRdb re-called the multiplex PCR reads, giving one row per CDR3 protein. The sample holds about 120,000 distinct CDR3 sequences, around 70% seen once.

This clonotype was sampled from a woman aged 60-75 years with primary liver carcinoma and hepatitis B virus infection. The chain combines TRBV10-3 with TRBJ2-7, with no clear D. Specimen: tumor-adjacent normal liver tissue. CDR3 DNA sequence: TGTGCCATCAGCGCCAACCCCTACGAGCACTACTTC. The encoded protein is CAISANPYEHYF.